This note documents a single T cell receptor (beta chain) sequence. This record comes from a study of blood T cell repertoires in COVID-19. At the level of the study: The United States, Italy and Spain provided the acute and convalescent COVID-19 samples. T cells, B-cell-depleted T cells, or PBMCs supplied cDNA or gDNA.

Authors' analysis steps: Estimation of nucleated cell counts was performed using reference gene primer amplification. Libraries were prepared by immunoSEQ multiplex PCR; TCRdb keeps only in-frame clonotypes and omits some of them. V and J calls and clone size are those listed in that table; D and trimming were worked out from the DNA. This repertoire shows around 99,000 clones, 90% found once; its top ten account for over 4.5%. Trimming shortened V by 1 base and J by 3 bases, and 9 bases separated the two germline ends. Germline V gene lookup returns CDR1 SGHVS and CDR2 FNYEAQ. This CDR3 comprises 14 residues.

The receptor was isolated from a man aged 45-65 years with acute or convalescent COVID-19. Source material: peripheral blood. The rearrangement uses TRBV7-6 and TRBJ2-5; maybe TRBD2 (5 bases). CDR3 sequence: CASSLGRIEETQYF. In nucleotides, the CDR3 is TGTGCCAGCAGCTTAGGGAGGATCGAAGAGACCCAGTACTTC. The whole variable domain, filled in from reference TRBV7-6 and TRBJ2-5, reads GAGVSQSPRYKVTKRGQDVALRCDPISGHVSLYWYRQALGQGPEFLTYFNYEAQQDKSGLPNDRFSAERPEGSISTLTIQRTEQRDSAMYRCASSLGRIEETQYFGPGTRLLVL.